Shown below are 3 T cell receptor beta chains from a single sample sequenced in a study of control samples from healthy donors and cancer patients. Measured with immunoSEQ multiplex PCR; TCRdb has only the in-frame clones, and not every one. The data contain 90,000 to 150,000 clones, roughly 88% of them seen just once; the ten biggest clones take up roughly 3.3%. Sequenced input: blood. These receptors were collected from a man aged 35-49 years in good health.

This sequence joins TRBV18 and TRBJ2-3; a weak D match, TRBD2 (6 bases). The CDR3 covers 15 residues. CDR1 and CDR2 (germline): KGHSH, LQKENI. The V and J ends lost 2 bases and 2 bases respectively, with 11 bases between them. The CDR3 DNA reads TGTGCCAGCTCACCAGTAGCGGTAGTCACAGATACGCAGTATTTT. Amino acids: CASSPVAVVTDTQYF.

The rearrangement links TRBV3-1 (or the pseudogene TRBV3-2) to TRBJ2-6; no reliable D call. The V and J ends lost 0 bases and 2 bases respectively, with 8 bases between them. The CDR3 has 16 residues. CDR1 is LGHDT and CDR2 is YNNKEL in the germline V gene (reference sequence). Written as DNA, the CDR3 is TGTGCCAGCAGCCAAGATTTGGGGACTGGGGCCAACGTCCTGACTTTC. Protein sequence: CASSQDLGTGANVLTF.

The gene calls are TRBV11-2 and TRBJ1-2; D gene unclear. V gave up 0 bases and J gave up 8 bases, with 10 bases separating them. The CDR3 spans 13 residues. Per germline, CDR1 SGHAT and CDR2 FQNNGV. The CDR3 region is CASSLEGLGGYTF. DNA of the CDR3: TGTGCCAGCAGCTTAGAGGGATTAGGAGGCTACACCTTC.